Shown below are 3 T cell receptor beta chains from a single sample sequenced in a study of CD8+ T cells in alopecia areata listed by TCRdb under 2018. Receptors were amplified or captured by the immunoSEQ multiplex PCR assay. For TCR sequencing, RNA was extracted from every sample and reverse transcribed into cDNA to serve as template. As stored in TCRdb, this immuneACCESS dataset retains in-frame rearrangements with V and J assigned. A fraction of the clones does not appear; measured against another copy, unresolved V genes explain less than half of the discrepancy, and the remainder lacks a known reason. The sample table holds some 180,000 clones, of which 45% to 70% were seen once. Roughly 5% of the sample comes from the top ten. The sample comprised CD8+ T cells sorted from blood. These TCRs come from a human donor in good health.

The DNA of the CDR3 is TGTGCCACCAGCAGTAGGACAGCTCCCGGGGATGAGCAGTTCTTC. This gives the protein CATSSRTAPGDEQFF. This sequence joins TRBV15 and TRBJ2-1; a possible D gene is TRBD1 (6 bases). CDR1 is LNHNV and CDR2 is YYDKDF in the germline V gene (reference sequence). V was shortened by 3 bases and J by 8 bases, with 17 bases between the two germline ends. The CDR3 is made up of 15 amino acids.

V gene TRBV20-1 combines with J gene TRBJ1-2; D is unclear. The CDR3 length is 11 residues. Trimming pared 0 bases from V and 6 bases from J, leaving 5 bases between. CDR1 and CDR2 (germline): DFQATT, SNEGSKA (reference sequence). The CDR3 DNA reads TGCAGTGCTAGAGATCTTGATGGCTACACCTTC. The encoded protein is CSARDLDGYTF.

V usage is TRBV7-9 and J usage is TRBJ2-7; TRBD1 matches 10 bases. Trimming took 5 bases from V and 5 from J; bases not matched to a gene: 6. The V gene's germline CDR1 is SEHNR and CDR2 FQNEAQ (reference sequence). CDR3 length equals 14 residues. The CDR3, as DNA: TGTGCCAGCAGCACAAGACAGGGGGCCGACGAGCAGTACTTC. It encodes CASSTRQGADEQYF.